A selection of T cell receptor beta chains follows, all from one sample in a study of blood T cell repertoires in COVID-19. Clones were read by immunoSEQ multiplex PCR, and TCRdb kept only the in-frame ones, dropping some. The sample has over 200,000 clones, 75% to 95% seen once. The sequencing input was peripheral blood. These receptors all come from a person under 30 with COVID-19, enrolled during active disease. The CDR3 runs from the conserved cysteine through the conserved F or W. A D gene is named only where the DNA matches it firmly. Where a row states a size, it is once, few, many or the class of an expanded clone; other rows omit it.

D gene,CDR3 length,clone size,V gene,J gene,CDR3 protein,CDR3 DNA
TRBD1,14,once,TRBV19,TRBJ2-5,CASSTQGVGETQYF,TGTGCCAGTAGTACGCAGGGGGTAGGGGAGACCCAGTACTTC
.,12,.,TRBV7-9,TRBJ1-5,CASSDRTQPQHF,TGTGCCAGCAGCGACAGAACCCAGCCCCAGCATTTT
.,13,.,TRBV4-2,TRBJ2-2,CASSQVGTGELFF,TGTGCCAGCAGCCAGGTCGGGACCGGGGAGCTGTTTTTT
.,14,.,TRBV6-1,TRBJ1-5,CASSEKGPNQPQHF,TGTGCCAGCAGTGAAAAGGGGCCCAATCAGCCCCAGCATTTT
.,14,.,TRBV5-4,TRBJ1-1,CASSFFSVNTEAFF,TGTGCCAGCAGCTTCTTTTCAGTGAACACTGAAGCTTTCTTT
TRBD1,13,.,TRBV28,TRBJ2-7,CASSLTGAYEQYF,TGTGCCAGCAGTTTAACAGGGGCCTACGAGCAGTACTTC
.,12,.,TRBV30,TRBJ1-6,CASAYYNSPLHF,TGTGCCTCCGCGTACTATAATTCACCCCTCCACTTT
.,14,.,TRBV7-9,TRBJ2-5,CASSQGGRIETQYF,TGTGCCAGCAGCCAGGGGGGACGAATAGAGACCCAGTACTTC
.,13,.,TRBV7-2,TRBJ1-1,CASRPNLVTEAFF,TGTGCCAGCAGACCTAATCTGGTCACTGAAGCTTTCTTT
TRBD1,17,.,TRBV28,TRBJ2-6,CASYADRTGAGANVLTF,TGTGCCAGCTATGCCGACCGGACAGGGGCTGGGGCCAACGTCCTGACTTTC
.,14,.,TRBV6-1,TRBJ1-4,CASSEARVSEKLFF,TGTGCCAGCAGTGAGGCCAGGGTGTCTGAAAAACTGTTTTTT
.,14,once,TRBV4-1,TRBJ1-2,CASSQDRRYYGYTF,TGCGCCAGCAGCCAAGACAGGAGGTACTATGGCTACACCTTC
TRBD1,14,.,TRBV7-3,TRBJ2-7,CASSRTGGLYEQYF,TGTGCCAGCAGCCGGACAGGGGGCCTGTACGAGCAGTACTTC
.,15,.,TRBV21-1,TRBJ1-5,CASSRSWRVKQPQHF,TGTGCCAGCAGCAGGTCTTGGAGGGTAAAACAGCCCCAGCATTTT
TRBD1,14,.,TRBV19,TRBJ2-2,CASSRQGSTGELFF,TGTGCCAGTAGTCGACAGGGGAGCACCGGGGAGCTGTTTTTT
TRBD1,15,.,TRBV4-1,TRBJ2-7,CASSQEWGQGDEQYF,TGCGCCAGCAGCCAAGAATGGGGACAGGGGGACGAGCAGTACTTC
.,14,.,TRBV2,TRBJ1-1,CASSEAGRNTEAFF,TGTGCCAGCAGTGAAGCGGGGAGGAACACTGAAGCTTTCTTT
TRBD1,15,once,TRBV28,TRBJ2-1,CASSPRTGLRNEQFF,TGTGCCAGCAGTCCCAGGACAGGGTTAAGGAATGAGCAGTTCTTC
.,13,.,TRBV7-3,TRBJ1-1,CASSAQGNTEAFF,TGTGCCAGCAGCGCTCAGGGGAACACTGAAGCTTTCTTT
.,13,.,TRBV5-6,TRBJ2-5,CASSGIMEETQYF,TGTGCCAGCAGCGGAATCATGGAGGAGACCCAGTACTTC
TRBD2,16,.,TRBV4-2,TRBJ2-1,CASSQATSGSWDEQFF,TGTGCCAGCAGCCAAGCGACTAGCGGGAGCTGGGATGAGCAGTTCTTC
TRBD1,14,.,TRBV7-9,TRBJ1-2,CASSHKTGNYGYTF,TGTGCCAGCAGCCACAAGACAGGGAACTATGGCTACACCTTC
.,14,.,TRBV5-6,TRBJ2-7,CASSPGTPRYEQYF,TGTGCCAGCAGCCCCGGGACTCCTCGCTACGAGCAGTACTTC
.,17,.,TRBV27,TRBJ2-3,CASSSLDFSPHTDTQYF,TGTGCCAGCAGTTCCCTGGACTTTTCACCCCACACAGATACGCAGTATTTT
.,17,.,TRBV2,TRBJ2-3,CASSENWEEGSTDTQYF,TGTGCCAGCAGTGAAAACTGGGAAGAGGGTAGCACAGATACGCAGTATTTT
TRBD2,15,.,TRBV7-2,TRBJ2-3,CASSSTSGPTDTQYF,TGTGCCAGCAGCTCCACTAGCGGGCCCACAGATACGCAGTATTTT
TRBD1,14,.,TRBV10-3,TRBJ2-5,CAISRQGAGETQYF,TGTGCCATCAGTAGACAGGGGGCCGGAGAGACCCAGTACTTC
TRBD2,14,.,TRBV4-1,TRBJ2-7,CASSLRGGSYEQYF,TGCGCCAGCAGCCTGCGGGGAGGGAGCTACGAGCAGTACTTC
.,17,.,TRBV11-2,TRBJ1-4,CASSSRKTGLRTEKLFF,TGTGCCAGCAGCTCCCGAAAAACAGGGTTACGGACCGAAAAACTGTTTTTT
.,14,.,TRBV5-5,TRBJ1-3,CASSFQGAGNTIYF,TGTGCCAGCAGCTTCCAGGGTGCTGGAAACACCATATATTTT
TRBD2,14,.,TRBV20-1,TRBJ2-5,CSASSGPLQETQYF,TGCAGTGCTAGTAGCGGGCCCCTCCAAGAGACCCAGTACTTC
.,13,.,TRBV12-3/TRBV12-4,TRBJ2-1,CASNHGGPHEQFF,TGTGCCAGCAATCACGGCGGGCCACATGAGCAGTTCTTC
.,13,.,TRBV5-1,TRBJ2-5,CASSFEIPETQYF,TGCGCCAGCAGCTTCGAGATCCCGGAGACCCAGTACTTC
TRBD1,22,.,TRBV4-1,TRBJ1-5,CASSQYEARGTGDIVGNQPQHF,TGCGCCAGCAGCCAGTATGAGGCTAGAGGGACAGGGGATATAGTTGGCAATCAGCCCCAGCATTTT
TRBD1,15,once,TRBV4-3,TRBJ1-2,CASSQDRQGRYGYTF,TGCGCCAGCAGCCAAGATCGACAGGGGAGGTATGGCTACACCTTC
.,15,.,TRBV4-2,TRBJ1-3,CASSQDGGNGNTIYF,TGTGCCAGCAGCCAAGATGGGGGGAACGGAAACACCATATATTTT